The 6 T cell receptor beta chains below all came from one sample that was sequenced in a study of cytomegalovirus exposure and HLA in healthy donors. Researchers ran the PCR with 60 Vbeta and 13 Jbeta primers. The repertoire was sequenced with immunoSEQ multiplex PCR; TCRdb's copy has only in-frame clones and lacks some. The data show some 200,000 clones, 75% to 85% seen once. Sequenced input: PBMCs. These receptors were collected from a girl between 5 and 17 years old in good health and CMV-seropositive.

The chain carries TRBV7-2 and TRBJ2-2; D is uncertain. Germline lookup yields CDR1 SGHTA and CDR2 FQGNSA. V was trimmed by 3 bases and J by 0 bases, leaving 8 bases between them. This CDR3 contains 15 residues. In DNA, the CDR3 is TGTGCCAGCAGCTTGAGGAGCACGAACACCGGGGAGCTGTTTTTT. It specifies CASSLRSTNTGELFF. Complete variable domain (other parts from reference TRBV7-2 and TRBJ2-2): GAGVSQSPSNKVTEKGKDVELRCDPISGHTALYWYRQSLGQGLEFLIYFQGNSAPDKSGLPSDRFSAERTGGSVSTLTIQRTQQEDSAVYLCASSLRSTNTGELFFGEGSRLTVL.

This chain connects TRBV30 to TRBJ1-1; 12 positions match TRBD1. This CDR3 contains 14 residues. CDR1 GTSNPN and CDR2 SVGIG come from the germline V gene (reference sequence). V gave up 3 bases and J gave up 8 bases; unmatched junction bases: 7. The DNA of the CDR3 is TGTGCCTGGAGCCATGGGACAGGGGGCCCCGAAGCTTTCTTT. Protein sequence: CAWSHGTGGPEAFF. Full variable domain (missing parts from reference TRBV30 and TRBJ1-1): SQTIHQWPATLVQPVGSPLSLECTVEGTSNPNLYWYRQAAGRGLQLLFYSVGIGQISSEVPQNLSASRPQDRQFILSSKKLLLSDSGFYLCAWSHGTGGPEAFFGQGTRLTVV.

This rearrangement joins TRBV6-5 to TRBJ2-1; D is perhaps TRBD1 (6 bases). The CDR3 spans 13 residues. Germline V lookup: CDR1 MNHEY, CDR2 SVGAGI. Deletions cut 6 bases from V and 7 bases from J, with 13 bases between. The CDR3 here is CASRGTGINEQFF. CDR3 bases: TGTGCCAGCAGAGGTACAGGGATTAATGAGCAGTTCTTC.

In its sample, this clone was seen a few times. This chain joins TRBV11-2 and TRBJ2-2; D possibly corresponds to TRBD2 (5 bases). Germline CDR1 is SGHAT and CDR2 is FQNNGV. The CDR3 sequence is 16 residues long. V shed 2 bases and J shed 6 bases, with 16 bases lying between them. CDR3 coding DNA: TGTGCCAGCAGCTTATCGGAAGGTAGCGTGGCCGGGGAGCTGTTTTTT. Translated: CASSLSEGSVAGELFF.

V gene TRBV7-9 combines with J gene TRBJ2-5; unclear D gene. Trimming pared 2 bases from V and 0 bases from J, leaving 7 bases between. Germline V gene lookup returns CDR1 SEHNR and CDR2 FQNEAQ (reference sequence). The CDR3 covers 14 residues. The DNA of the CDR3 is TGTGCCAGCAGCTTATATCGTGACCAAGAGACCCAGTACTTC. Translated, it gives CASSLYRDQETQYF.

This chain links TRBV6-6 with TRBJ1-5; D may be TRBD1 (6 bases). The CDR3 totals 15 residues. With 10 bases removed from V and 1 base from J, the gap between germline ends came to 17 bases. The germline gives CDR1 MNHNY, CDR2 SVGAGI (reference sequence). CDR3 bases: TGTGCCATCCACGGGGGGGCCACGAGCAATCAGCCCCAGCATTTT. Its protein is CAIHGGATSNQPQHF.